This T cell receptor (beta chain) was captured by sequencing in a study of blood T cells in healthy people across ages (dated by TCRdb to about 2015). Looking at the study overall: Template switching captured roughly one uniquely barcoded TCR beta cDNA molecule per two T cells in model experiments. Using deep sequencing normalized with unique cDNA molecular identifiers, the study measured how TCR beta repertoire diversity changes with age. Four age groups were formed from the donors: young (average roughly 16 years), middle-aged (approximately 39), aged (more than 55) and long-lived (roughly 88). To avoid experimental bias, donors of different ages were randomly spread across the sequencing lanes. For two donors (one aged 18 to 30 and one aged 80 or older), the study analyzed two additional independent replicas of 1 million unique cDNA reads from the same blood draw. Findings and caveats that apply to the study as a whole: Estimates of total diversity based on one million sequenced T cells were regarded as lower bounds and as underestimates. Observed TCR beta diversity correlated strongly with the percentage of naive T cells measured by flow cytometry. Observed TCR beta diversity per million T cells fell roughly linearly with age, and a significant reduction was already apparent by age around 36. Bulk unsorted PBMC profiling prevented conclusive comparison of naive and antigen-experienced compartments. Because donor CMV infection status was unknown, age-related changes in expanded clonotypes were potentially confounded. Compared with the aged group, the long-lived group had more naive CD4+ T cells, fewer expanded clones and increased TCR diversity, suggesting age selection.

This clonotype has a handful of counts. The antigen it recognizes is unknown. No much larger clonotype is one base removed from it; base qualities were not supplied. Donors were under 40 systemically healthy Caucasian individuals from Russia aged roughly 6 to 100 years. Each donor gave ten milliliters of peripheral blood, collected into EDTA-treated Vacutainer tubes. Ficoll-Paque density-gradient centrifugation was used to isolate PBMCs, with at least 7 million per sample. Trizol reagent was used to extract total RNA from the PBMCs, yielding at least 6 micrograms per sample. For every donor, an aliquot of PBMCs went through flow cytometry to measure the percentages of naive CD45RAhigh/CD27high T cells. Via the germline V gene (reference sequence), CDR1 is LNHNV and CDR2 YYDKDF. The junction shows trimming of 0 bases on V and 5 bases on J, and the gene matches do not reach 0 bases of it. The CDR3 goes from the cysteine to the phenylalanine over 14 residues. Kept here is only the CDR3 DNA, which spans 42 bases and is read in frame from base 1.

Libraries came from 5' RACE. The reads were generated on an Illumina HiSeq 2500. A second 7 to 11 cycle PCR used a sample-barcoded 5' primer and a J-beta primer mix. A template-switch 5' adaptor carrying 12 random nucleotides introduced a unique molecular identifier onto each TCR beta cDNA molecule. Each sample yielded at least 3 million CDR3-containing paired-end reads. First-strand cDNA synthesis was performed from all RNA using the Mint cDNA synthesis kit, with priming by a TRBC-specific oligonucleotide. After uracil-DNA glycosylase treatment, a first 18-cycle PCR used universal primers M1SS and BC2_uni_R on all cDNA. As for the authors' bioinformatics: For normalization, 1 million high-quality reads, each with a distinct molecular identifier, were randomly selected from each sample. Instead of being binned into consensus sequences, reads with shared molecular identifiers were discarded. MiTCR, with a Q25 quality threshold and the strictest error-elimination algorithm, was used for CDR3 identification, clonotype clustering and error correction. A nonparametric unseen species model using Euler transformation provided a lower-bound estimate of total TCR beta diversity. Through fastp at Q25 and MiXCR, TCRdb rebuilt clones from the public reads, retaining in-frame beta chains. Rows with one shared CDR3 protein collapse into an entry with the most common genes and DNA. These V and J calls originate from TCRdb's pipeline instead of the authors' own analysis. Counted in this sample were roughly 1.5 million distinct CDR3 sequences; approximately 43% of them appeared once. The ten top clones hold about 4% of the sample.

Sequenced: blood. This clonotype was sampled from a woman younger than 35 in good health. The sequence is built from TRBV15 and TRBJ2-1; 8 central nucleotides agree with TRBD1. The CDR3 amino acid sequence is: CATSRETGDNEQFF. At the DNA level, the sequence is TGTGCCACCAGCAGAGAGACAGGGGACAATGAGCAGTTCTTC.